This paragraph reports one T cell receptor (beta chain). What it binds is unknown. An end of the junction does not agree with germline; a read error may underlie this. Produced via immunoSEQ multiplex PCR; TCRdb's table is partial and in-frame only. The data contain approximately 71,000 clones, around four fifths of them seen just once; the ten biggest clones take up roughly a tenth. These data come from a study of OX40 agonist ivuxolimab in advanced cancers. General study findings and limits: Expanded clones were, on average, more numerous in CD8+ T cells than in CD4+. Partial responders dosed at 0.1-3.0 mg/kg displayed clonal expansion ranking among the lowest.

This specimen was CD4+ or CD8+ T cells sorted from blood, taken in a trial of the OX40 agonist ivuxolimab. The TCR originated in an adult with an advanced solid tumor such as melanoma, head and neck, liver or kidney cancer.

The CDR3 DNA follows: TGCGCCGGCAGCGTGGGACTTGAGAACTACAATGAGCAGTTCTTC. Protein sequence: CAGSVGLENYNEQFF. V and J are TRBV4-1 and TRBJ2-1; D is perhaps TRBD2 (6 bases). This CDR3 region has 15 residues. The germline CDR1 and CDR2 sequences are MGHRA and YSYEKL.